This T cell receptor (beta chain) is drawn from a study of human T cells and chemical hapten exposure. About the study: The study traced per-sample TCR yield variation mainly to small differences in pooled library volumes. Whole-study results and caveats: Relative to control repertoires, expanded TCRs gave rise to significantly more large CDR3 similarity clusters.

Study processing details: Samples ranged from 23,224 to 690,600 TCRs, with a median of roughly 96,000. Each CDR3 protein gets one entry after TCRdb re-called the RACE reads with MiXCR. TCRdb's processing, not the authors', yielded these V and J calls. Here the sample spans some 300,000 distinct CDR3 sequences, approximately 5% being singletons. As concerns this clonotype: What it binds is not known.

The time point here: pre-sensitization, week 0. As for treatment: therapeutic diphenylcyclopropenone sensitization with weekly scalp DPC. Blood collection took place prior to placing each patch test. The TCR sequence derives from a woman in her late teens or twenties with alopecia areata. Some clones in this sample may be carry-over from other donors' samples. Here the sequenced sample was whole blood, taken in connection with sensitization to the hapten diphenylcyclopropenone (DPC).

CDR3 nucleotide sequence: TGTGCCAGCAGCCGACTAAAGGGGACCTACGAGCAGTACTTC. Translated, it gives CASSRLKGTYEQYF. This chain connects TRBV4-2 to TRBJ2-7; D is tentatively TRBD1 or TRBD2 (5 bases each). The CDR3 sequence is 14 residues long. The V gene lost 4 bases and the J gene lost 2 bases, with 12 bases spanning the gap. The V gene's germline CDR1 is LGHNA and CDR2 YNFKEQ.